This T cell receptor (beta chain) was obtained from a study of response to subunit inactivated influenza vaccine. In TCRdb, the RT-PCR reads were re-called with MiXCR into one record per CDR3 protein. Of some 850,000 distinct CDR3 sequences in the sample, approximately 17% were seen once. This clonotype was recorded a few times. Its target is not known. Regarding the study as a whole: Authors suggested each seasonal flu vaccination may recruit only limited numbers of new T cells.

The germline V gene has CDR1 MDHEN and CDR2 SYDVKM. The ends lost 5 bases at V and 4 bases at J; junction bases unmatched: 13. The CDR3 has 16 residues. The sample in question was PBMCs from blood, obtained 5 days after vaccination. This TCR came from a man between 45 and 60 years old who received an inactivated influenza vaccine. The chain uses TRBV28 and TRBJ2-5; 7 nucleotides match TRBD2. The CDR3 DNA sequence: TGTGCCAGCAGTCCGTCCGGACTAGGGATTTCAGAGACCCAGTACTTC. This gives the protein CASSPSGLGISETQYF.